The 9 T cell receptor beta chains presented below share a single source sample, sequenced in a study of monozygotic twins with inflammatory bowel disease. Following a re-call of the 5' RACE reads, TCRdb has one entry per CDR3 protein and lacks DNA. This repertoire includes roughly 100,000 distinct CDR3 sequences. Sequenced sample: blood. The receptors come from a human donor with ulcerative colitis or Crohn's disease, or a healthy co-twin of an affected twin (not recorded which).

This chain joins TRBV12-3 or TRBV12-4 and TRBJ1-2; absent DNA, TCRdb's TRBD1 call cannot be checked. This CDR3 spans 14 amino acids. Here the CDR3 reads CASSYRDRYYGYTF.

The CDR3 here is CASSQDRGGADTQYF. The J gene is TRBJ2-3, the V gene TRBV4-3; TCRdb picks TRBD2, but there is no DNA to check that call. There are 15 residues in the CDR3. Germline V lookup: CDR1 LGHNA, CDR2 YSLEER.

The chain carries TRBV7-2 and TRBJ2-1; TCRdb names TRBD1, which stays unverified in the absence of DNA. From germline, CDR1 is SGHTA and CDR2 FQGNSA. The CDR3 is 16 amino acids. CDR3 protein: CASSIKRWGTGDEQFF. Complete variable domain (other parts from reference TRBV7-2 and TRBJ2-1): GAGVSQSPSNKVTEKGKDVELRCDPISGHTALYWYRQSLGQGLEFLIYFQGNSAPDKSGLPSDRFSAERTGGSVSTLTIQRTQQEDSAVYLCASSIKRWGTGDEQFFGPGTRLTVL.

The genes are TRBV4-3 and TRBJ2-3. The CDR3 is 13 residues long. Germline V lookup: CDR1 LGHNA, CDR2 YSLEER. CDR3 loop: CASSHDKVDTQYF.

This chain joins TRBV12-5 and TRBJ2-1. The CDR3 totals 17 residues. Germline V gene data show CDR1 as LGHNT and CDR2 as FRNRAP. The CDR3 sequence: CASGLAGFLSSYNEQFF.

This rearrangement joins TRBV10-3 to TRBJ2-2; TCRdb's assignment of TRBD1 cannot be checked, as there is no DNA. In germline, CDR1 is ENHRY, CDR2 SYGVKD. This CDR3 contains 15 residues. CDR3 sequence: CAISEGPGNTGELFF.

V gene TRBV28 combines with J gene TRBJ2-3. The CDR3 has 13 amino acids. CDR1 and CDR2 (germline): MDHEN, SYDVKM. The CDR3 protein is CASTKGLTDTQYF.

The chain combines TRBV7-3 with TRBJ2-1. The CDR3 length is 12 residues. The germline V gene encodes CDR1 SGHTA and CDR2 FQGTGA. Here the CDR3 reads CASSLLDNEQFF.

The rearrangement links TRBV28 to TRBJ2-1; the TRBD2 assignment by TCRdb is unverifiable without DNA. This CDR3 comprises 15 residues. The V gene's germline CDR1 is MDHEN and CDR2 SYDVKM. The CDR3 loop reads CAGKSLAGLYNEQFF. The entire variable domain, with the rest obtained from reference TRBV28 and TRBJ2-1, is as follows: DVKVTQSSRYLVKRTGEKVFLECVQDMDHENMFWYRQDPGLGLRLIYFSYDVKMKEKGDIPEGYSVSREKKERFSLILESASTNQTSMYLCAGKSLAGLYNEQFFGPGTRLTVL.